The 5 T cell receptor beta chains listed next were all sequenced from one sample in a study of blood T cell repertoires in COVID-19. Clones were sequenced by immunoSEQ multiplex PCR, and TCRdb holds only the in-frame ones, with some missing. In the table there are some 350,000 clones, roughly 87% of which are singletons. Sequencing used PBMCs or T cells enriched from blood (not recorded which). The origin of the receptors is a woman in her twenties or thirties who had recovered from COVID-19.

This chain links TRBV19 with TRBJ1-1; TRBD1 might be the D (6 bases). The V gene lost 1 base and the J gene lost 1 base, with 7 bases spanning the gap. Germline V gene lookup returns CDR1 LNHDA and CDR2 SQIVND (reference sequence). The CDR3 spans 14 residues. CDR3 residues: CASSIGTANTEAFF. The CDR3 DNA reads TGTGCCAGTAGTATAGGGACAGCGAACACTGAAGCTTTCTTT.

The chain employs TRBV5-1 and TRBJ2-7; 7 nucleotides match TRBD1. This CDR3 comprises 14 residues. Germline trimming cut 2 bases from V and 2 bases from J; bases unmatched to any gene: 4. CDR1 and CDR2 (germline): SGHRS, YFSETQ. Here the CDR3 DNA reads TGCGCCAGCAGCTTCGGGACAGAAACCTACGAGCAGTACTTC. Amino acid sequence: CASSFGTETYEQYF.

V usage is TRBV7-2 and J usage is TRBJ1-2; D unresolved. CDR1 is SGHTA and CDR2 is FQGNSA in the germline V gene. The CDR3 has 12 amino acids. V lost 4 bases and J 5 bases, leaving 8 bases between the germline ends. The DNA of the CDR3 is TGTGCCAGCAGCTCCTTCCGGTATGGCTACACCTTC. Residues: CASSSFRYGYTF.

The chain has TRBV7-2 and TRBJ1-2; D is perhaps TRBD1 (5 bases). In germline, CDR1 is SGHTA, CDR2 FQGNSA. Trimming shortened V by 1 base and J by 0 bases, and 15 bases separated the two germline ends. CDR3 size: 17 residues. The chain's CDR3 is CASSLEASDTSNYGYTF. CDR3 nucleotides: TGTGCCAGCAGCTTAGAGGCGTCGGACACTTCTAACTATGGCTACACCTTC. The full variable domain, its missing parts supplied by reference TRBV7-2 and TRBJ1-2, is GAGVSQSPSNKVTEKGKDVELRCDPISGHTALYWYRQSLGQGLEFLIYFQGNSAPDKSGLPSDRFSAERTGGSVSTLTIQRTQQEDSAVYLCASSLEASDTSNYGYTFGSGTRLTVV.

V and J are TRBV19 and TRBJ2-1, with TRBD2 matching 8 bases. The CDR3 contains 15 residues. Trimming cost V 10 bases and J 6 bases; bases outside gene matches: 14. Germline CDR1 reads LNHDA; CDR2 reads SQIVND (reference sequence). The CDR3 sequence: CATRRGGRPGNEQFF. The CDR3 coding sequence is TGTGCCACCCGCCGAGGCGGGAGGCCGGGCAATGAGCAGTTCTTC. Full variable domain (remainder filled in from reference TRBV19 and TRBJ2-1): DGGITQSPKYLFRKEGQNVTLSCEQNLNHDAMYWYRQDPGQGLRLIYYSQIVNDFQKGDIAEGYSVSREKKESFPLTVTSAQKNPTAFYLCATRRGGRPGNEQFFGPGTRLTVL.